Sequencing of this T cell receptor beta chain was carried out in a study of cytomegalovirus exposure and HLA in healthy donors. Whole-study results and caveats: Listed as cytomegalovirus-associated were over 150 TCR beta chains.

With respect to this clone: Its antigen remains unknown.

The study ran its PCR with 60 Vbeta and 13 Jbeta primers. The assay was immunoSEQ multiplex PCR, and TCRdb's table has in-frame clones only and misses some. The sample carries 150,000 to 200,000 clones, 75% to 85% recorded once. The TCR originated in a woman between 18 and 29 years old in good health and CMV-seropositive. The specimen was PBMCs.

The CDR3 here is CASTFGQDQPQHF. The DNA for the CDR3 is TGTGCCAGCACCTTCGGACAGGATCAGCCCCAGCATTTT. The chain couples TRBV7-9 to TRBJ1-5; 7 nucleotides line up with TRBD1. The CDR3 has 13 residues. CDR1 and CDR2 (germline): SEHNR, FQNEAQ (reference sequence). The ends lost 7 bases at V and 5 bases at J; junction bases unmatched: 5.